The clone carrying this T cell receptor (beta chain) showed up just a few times. Its matching antigen is unknown. V shed 3 bases and J 6 bases; nucleotides not matched to a gene: 8. Looked up from germline, CDR1 is DFQATT and CDR2 is SNEGSKA (reference sequence). CDR3 size: 14 residues. These data come from a study of identical twins. Whole-study findings and limits: Compared with unrelated sharing, twin-shared out-of-frame alpha sequences had more low-probability sequences. Fewer insertions were carried by abundant cord blood beta clonotypes, but none was seen in memory repertoires. A cross-sectional statistical analysis, not follow-up of the same donors, supported the conclusions.

Unique molecular identifiers were present on cDNA, and template switching added a universal primer site. Each CDR3 protein gets one entry after TCRdb re-called the 5' RACE reads with MiXCR. The sample lists around 490,000 distinct CDR3 sequences, about 22% seen once, with 0.45% to 0.5% in the top ten. These data were also reused for a study on yellow fever vaccine responses in identical twins.

The specimen was CD4+ T cells sorted from blood. The rearrangement links TRBV20-1 to TRBJ2-1; 7 bases agree with TRBD1. This clonotype originated in a woman between 18 and 29 years old in good health. CDR3 sequence (DNA): TGCAGTGCTAGTGGGACAGCGCTCTTCAATGAGCAGTTCTTC. It yields the protein CSASGTALFNEQFF.